The 17 T cell receptor beta chains below come from one sample, sequenced in a study of Ad26.COV2.S vaccination and SARS-CoV-2 variants. The treatment: 19 received Ad26.COV2.S at low or high dose, single or two shots; roughly five received placebo; per-sample allocation not given. The samples were gathered on day 63 after the first injection of vaccine or placebo. Libraries were prepared by immunoSEQ multiplex PCR; TCRdb keeps only in-frame clonotypes and omits some of them. The data show some 640,000 clones, around 90% seen once. Source: peripheral blood, taken in a trial of Ad26.COV2.S vaccine versus placebo. These receptors all come from a person between 18 and 65 years old who received the Ad26.COV2.S COVID-19 vaccine or a placebo.

The chain couples TRBV5-1 to TRBJ2-5; 8 nucleotides agree with TRBD2. Unmatched junction bases numbered 8, after V lost 2 bases and J lost 5 bases. This CDR3 contains 15 residues. The V gene's germline CDR1 is SGHRS and CDR2 YFSETQ. The CDR3 DNA is TGCGCCAGCAGCTTAGGAGCGGGAGTAGGGGAGACCCAGTACTTC. Protein: CASSLGAGVGETQYF.

V usage is TRBV3-1 (or the pseudogene TRBV3-2) and J usage is TRBJ2-3, with 7 bases fitting TRBD2. CDR1 is LGHDT and CDR2 is YNNKEL in the germline V gene (reference sequence). J lost 4 bases, V lost 5 bases, and 6 bases had no gene match. The CDR3 spans 14 residues. The CDR3 is CASSKTTSPDTQYF. The CDR3 DNA reads as TGTGCCAGCAGCAAAACGACTAGCCCAGATACGCAGTATTTT.

V and J are TRBV29-1 and TRBJ1-1; a possible D gene is TRBD1 (5 bases). The germline V and J ends were trimmed by 7 bases and 1 base, with 10 bases remaining between them. In germline, CDR1 is SQVTM, CDR2 ANQGSEA. CDR3 length equals 12 residues. CDR3 nucleotide sequence: TGCAGCGCTAAGGACACGAACACTGAAGCTTTCTTT. Translation: CSAKDTNTEAFF. Filled out from reference TRBV29-1 and TRBJ1-1, the complete variable domain reads SAVISQKPSRDICQRGTSLTIQCQVDSQVTMMFWYRQQPGQSLTLIATANQGSEATYESGFVIDKFPISRPNLTFSTLTVSNMSPEDSSIYLCSAKDTNTEAFFGQGTRLTVV.

The chain employs TRBV10-3 and TRBJ2-2, with D tentatively TRBD1 or TRBD2 (5 bases each). Germline loops: CDR1 ENHRY, CDR2 SYGVKD. This CDR3 contains 14 residues. With 5 bases removed from V and 9 bases from J, the gap between germline ends came to 16 bases. The CDR3 nucleotides read TGTGCCATCAGTCTTGACAGCGCGGGCCGGGAGCTGTTTTTT. This codes for CAISLDSAGRELFF.

This clone appeared once. This chain joins TRBV5-1 and TRBJ1-2; the D gene is possibly TRBD1 (5 bases). CDR1 SGHRS and CDR2 YFSETQ come from the germline V gene. CDR3 size: 12 residues. Trimming removed 7 bases at V and 3 bases at J, with 10 bases between. CDR3: CASGGGDYGYTF. The CDR3 DNA sequence: TGCGCCAGCGGGGGAGGCGACTATGGCTACACCTTC.

The J gene is TRBJ1-3, the V gene TRBV6-6; D is uncertain. With 6 bases removed from V and 1 base from J, the gap between germline ends came to 7 bases. There are 13 residues in the CDR3. The germline V gene has CDR1 MNHNY and CDR2 SVGAGI (reference sequence). The CDR3 spells CASSWNSGNTIYF. The CDR3 DNA reads as TGTGCCAGCAGCTGGAATTCTGGAAACACCATATATTTT.

The table lists this clone with a count of one. The chain is built from TRBV5-4 and TRBJ2-6; perhaps TRBD2 as D (6 bases). This CDR3 is 18 amino acids long. CDR1 SGHNT and CDR2 YYREEE come from the germline V gene (reference sequence). V was cut by 0 bases and J by 1 base, with 14 bases left in between. The chain's CDR3 is CASSLGGTGGSGANVLTF. CDR3 nucleotide sequence: TGTGCCAGCAGCTTGGGTGGGACCGGGGGATCTGGGGCCAACGTCCTGACTTTC.

The chain employs TRBV2 and TRBJ1-4; TRBD1 is a possible D gene (5 bases). Deletions cut 5 bases from V and 3 bases from J, with 13 bases between. The V gene's germline CDR1 is SNHLY and CDR2 FYNNEI. The CDR3 is 15 residues long. The CDR3 DNA reads TGTGCCAGCAGTCACTCAGGGTCCCCTAATGAAAAACTGTTTTTT. This gives the protein CASSHSGSPNEKLFF. The full variable domain, its missing parts supplied by reference TRBV2 and TRBJ1-4, is EPEVTQTPSHQVTQMGQEVILRCVPISNHLYFYWYRQILGQKVEFLVSFYNNEISEKSEIFDDQFSVERPDGSNFTLKIRSTKLEDSAMYFCASSHSGSPNEKLFFGSGTQLSVL.

Details on this clone: The sample has other DNA sequences that encode this CDR3 too. The genes are TRBV19 and TRBJ1-1; D not certain. This CDR3 contains 13 residues. V lost 1 base, J lost 5 bases, and 8 bases lay in between. Germline V CDR1 and CDR2: LNHDA, SQIVND (reference sequence). CDR3 sequence reads: CASSIGRSTEAFF. The CDR3 DNA sequence: TGTGCCAGTAGTATAGGACGGTCGACTGAAGCTTTCTTT.

J is TRBJ1-3 and V is TRBV15, with D possibly TRBD1 on 6 matching bases. The CDR3 has 17 residues. Germline V gene lookup returns CDR1 LNHNV and CDR2 YYDKDF (reference sequence). Trimming left V 3 bases short and J 0 bases short, with 15 bases between. The CDR3 here is CATSSRRTVPSGNTIYF. The CDR3 nucleotides read TGTGCCACCAGCAGTCGGCGGACAGTCCCCTCTGGAAACACCATATATTTT.

The V call is TRBV19, the J call TRBJ1-1; TRBD1 matches 8 bases. CDR3 length equals 17 residues. Losses at the gene ends were 6 bases for V and 0 bases for J; bases not matched to a gene: 12. The V gene's germline CDR1 is LNHDA and CDR2 SQIVND (reference sequence). CDR3 nucleotides: TGTGCCAGTAGCCCCCCGCGGCAGGGGGCCCTGAACACTGAAGCTTTCTTT. Translating it yields CASSPPRQGALNTEAFF.

The V and J genes are TRBV7-2 and TRBJ1-3; no clear D gene. In germline, CDR1 is SGHTA, CDR2 FQGNSA. The CDR3 is 16 amino acids. Trimming cost V 5 bases and J 8 bases, with 22 bases left between them. The chain's CDR3 is CASSHVGFGDMDTIYF. DNA of the CDR3: TGTGCCAGCAGCCACGTAGGGTTCGGAGATATGGACACCATATATTTT.

The chain employs TRBV7-6 and TRBJ2-5; no clear D gene. Germline-derived CDR1 and CDR2 are SGHVS and FNYEAQ. Trimming pared 1 base from V and 5 bases from J, leaving 14 bases between. The CDR3 sequence is 15 residues long. Here the CDR3 DNA reads TGTGCCAGCAGCTTAGGAACCGGATCCGGGGAGACCCAGTACTTC. This codes for CASSLGTGSGETQYF. Based on the CDR3 plus reference TRBV7-6 and TRBJ2-5, the full variable domain is GAGVSQSPRYKVTKRGQDVALRCDPISGHVSLYWYRQALGQGPEFLTYFNYEAQQDKSGLPNDRFSAERPEGSISTLTIQRTEQRDSAMYRCASSLGTGSGETQYFGPGTRLLVL.

This clone was observed a handful of times. The chain recombines TRBV5-8 with TRBJ2-1; 7 nucleotides agree with TRBD1. Germline trimming cut 3 bases from V and 6 bases from J; bases unmatched to any gene: 3. The CDR3 is 13 amino acids. Germline loops: CDR1 SGHTS, CDR2 YDEGEE. The CDR3 region is CASSWTGRNEQFF. CDR3 nucleotide sequence: TGTGCCAGCAGCTGGACAGGACGCAATGAGCAGTTCTTC.

This clone occurred once. This chain uses TRBV3-1 (or the pseudogene TRBV3-2) with TRBJ2-7; possible D gene TRBD2, 6 bases. Trimming removed 0 bases from V and 3 bases from J, with 12 bases in between. The CDR3 totals 15 residues. From germline, CDR1 is LGHDT and CDR2 YNNKEL (reference sequence). Here the CDR3 reads CASSQDWRDSYEQYF. Here the CDR3 DNA reads TGTGCCAGCAGCCAAGATTGGAGGGATAGCTACGAGCAGTACTTC.

This clone was observed once. This chain uses TRBV29-1 with TRBJ2-7; 7 bases align to TRBD2. The CDR3 runs to 11 residues. V gave up 3 bases and J gave up 5 bases; unmatched junction bases: 1. Per germline, CDR1 SQVTM and CDR2 ANQGSEA. CDR3 loop: CSVDSGDEQYF. The CDR3 coding sequence is TGCAGCGTTGACAGCGGGGACGAGCAGTACTTC.

A single count supports this clone. This chain links TRBV9 with TRBJ2-3, with 7 bases identical to TRBD2. The V segment lost 0 bases and the J segment 8 bases; nucleotides outside the gene matches: 21. The CDR3 runs 19 residues. CDR1 SGDLS and CDR2 YYNGEE come from the germline V gene. The CDR3 is CASSVVPTRRGDSAVTQYF. The DNA for the CDR3 is TGTGCCAGCAGCGTAGTACCAACTCGTCGGGGGGATTCAGCCGTTACGCAGTATTTT.